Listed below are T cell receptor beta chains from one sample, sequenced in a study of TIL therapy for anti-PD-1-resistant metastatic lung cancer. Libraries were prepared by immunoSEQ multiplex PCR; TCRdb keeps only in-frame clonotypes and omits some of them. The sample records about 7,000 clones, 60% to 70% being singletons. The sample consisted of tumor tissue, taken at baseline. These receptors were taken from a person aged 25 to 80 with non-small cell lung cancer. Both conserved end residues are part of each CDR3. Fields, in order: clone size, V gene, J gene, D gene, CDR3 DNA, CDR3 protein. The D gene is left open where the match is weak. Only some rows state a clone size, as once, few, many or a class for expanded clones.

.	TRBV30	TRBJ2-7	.	TGTGCCTGGACTACGGATCTCTACGAGCAGTACTTC	CAWTTDLYEQYF
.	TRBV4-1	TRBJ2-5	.	TGCGCCAGCAGCCAACCAGGGTCGGAGACCCAGTACTTC	CASSQPGSETQYF
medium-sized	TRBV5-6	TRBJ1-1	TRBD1	TGTGCCAGCAGCTTCGAGGGTTGGACAGGAAGGACTGAAGCTTTCTTT	CASSFEGWTGRTEAFF
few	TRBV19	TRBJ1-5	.	TGTGCCAGTAGTTCAGGGGGCAATCAGCCCCAGCATTTT	CASSSGGNQPQHF
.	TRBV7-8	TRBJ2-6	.	TGTGCCAGCATCGACCCCAGGATGATCTCTGGGGCCAACGTCCTGACTTTC	CASIDPRMISGANVLTF
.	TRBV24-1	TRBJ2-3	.	TGTGCCACCAGTGATCAGGGAGTCACAGATACGCAGTATTTT	CATSDQGVTDTQYF
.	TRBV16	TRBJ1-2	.	TGTGCCAGCACCGCTCAGATCTATGGCTACACCTTC	CASTAQIYGYTF
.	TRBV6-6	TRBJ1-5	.	TGTGCCAGCAGTTACGCCGGGGGCAGCAATCAGCCCCAGCATTTT	CASSYAGGSNQPQHF
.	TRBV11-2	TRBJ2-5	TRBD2	TGTGCCAGCAGCTTACGAAGGGGACTAGCGGGTGCTCTAGAGACCCAGTACTTC	CASSLRRGLAGALETQYF
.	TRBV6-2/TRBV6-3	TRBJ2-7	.	TGTGCCAGCAGCCTTCAAGATCGGTACGAGCAGTACTTC	CASSLQDRYEQYF
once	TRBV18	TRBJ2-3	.	TGTGCCAGCTCACCTCCCTTGGGGGGCACAGATACGCAGTATTTT	CASSPPLGGTDTQYF
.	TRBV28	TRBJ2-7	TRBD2	TGTGCCAGCAGTTTACGGCGGGAGATCCACGAGCAGTACTTC	CASSLRREIHEQYF
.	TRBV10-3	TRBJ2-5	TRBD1	TGTGCCATCGGAACAGGGGAGGAGACCCAGTACTTC	CAIGTGEETQYF
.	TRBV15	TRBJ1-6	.	TGTGCCACTCAAATCAGGGACGATTCACCCCTCCACTTT	CATQIRDDSPLHF
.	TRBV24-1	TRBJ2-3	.	TGTGCCACCAGTGATTTGATCAGGAATACGCAGTATTTT	CATSDLIRNTQYF
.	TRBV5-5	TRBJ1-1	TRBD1	TGTGCCAGCAGCTTCATGGTGACAGGGGGCACTGAAGCTTTCTTT	CASSFMVTGGTEAFF
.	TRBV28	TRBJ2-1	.	TGTGCCAGCAGCGCAGTCAGCTCCTACAATGAGCAGTTCTTC	CASSAVSSYNEQFF
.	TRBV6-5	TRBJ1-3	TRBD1	TGTGCCAGCAGCCCCAGGGGGCTGGGAAACACCATATATTTT	CASSPRGLGNTIYF
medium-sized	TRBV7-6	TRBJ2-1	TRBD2	TGTGCCAGCAGCCGCGAAGGACTAGCTGGCAATGAGCAGTTCTTC	CASSREGLAGNEQFF
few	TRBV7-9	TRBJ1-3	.	TGTGCCAGCAGCACCAACCCTGGAAACACCATATATTTT	CASSTNPGNTIYF
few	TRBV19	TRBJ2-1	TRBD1	TGTGCCAGTAGTCTAGGACAGGGGGCCTACAATGAGCAGTTCTTC	CASSLGQGAYNEQFF
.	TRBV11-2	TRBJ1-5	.	TGTGCCAGCAGCTTAGCGGGGGCTAAGCAGCCCCAGCATTTT	CASSLAGAKQPQHF
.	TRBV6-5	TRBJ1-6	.	TGTGCCAGCAGCGACCAAGTTATCCTGTCCGCCCTCCACTTT	CASSDQVILSALHF
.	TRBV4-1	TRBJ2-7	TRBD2	TGCGCCAGCAGCCAAAACCCTAGCGGGGGAACCTACGAGCAGTACTTC	CASSQNPSGGTYEQYF
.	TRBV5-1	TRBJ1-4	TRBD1	TGCGCCAGCAGAGAGGGACAGGCCTCGGAAAAACTGTTTTTT	CASREGQASEKLFF
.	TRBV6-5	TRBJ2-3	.	TGTGCCACCAGATGGATCGGAGATACGCAGTATTTT	CATRWIGDTQYF
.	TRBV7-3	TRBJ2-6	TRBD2	TGTGCCAGCAAAGCGGGGGGCCCGGGCTCTGGGGCCAACGTCCTGACTTTC	CASKAGGPGSGANVLTF
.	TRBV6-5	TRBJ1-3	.	TGTGCCAGCAGCAAGGGGGACTCTGGAAACACCATATATTTT	CASSKGDSGNTIYF
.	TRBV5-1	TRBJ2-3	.	TGCGCCAGTGATGGGGGGCGAGCGGGGTTGGATACGCAGTATTTT	CASDGGRAGLDTQYF
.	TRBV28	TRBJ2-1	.	TGTGCCAGCAGTTTATTTTTCCCGGACCATGAGCAGTTCTTC	CASSLFFPDHEQFF
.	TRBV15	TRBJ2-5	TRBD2	TGTGCCACCACCGGACTAGCTCGGGAGACCCAGTACTTC	CATTGLARETQYF
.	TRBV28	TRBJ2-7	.	TGTGCCAGCAGTGGCCCCACAGGCGAGCAGTACTTC	CASSGPTGEQYF
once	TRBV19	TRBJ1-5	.	TGTGCCAGTACCCCACAGGAGCGAATTCAGCCCCAGCATTTT	CASTPQERIQPQHF